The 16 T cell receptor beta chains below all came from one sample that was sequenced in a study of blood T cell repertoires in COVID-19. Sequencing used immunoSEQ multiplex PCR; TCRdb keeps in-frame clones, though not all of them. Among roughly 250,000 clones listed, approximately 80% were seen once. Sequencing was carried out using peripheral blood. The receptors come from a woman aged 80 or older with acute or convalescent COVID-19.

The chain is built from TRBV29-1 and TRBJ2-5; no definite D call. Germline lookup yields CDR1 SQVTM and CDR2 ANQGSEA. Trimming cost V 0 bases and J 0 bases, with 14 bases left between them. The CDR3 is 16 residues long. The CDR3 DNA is TGCAGCGTTGAAGATCCGCTAGGAGCAAACCAAGAGACCCAGTACTTC. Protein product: CSVEDPLGANQETQYF.

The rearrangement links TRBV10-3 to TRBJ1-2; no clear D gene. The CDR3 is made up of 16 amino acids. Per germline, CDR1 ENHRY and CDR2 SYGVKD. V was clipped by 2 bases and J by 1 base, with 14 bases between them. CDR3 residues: CAISELGGSHNYGYTF. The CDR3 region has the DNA TGTGCCATCAGTGAGCTCGGAGGGTCCCATAACTATGGCTACACCTTC.

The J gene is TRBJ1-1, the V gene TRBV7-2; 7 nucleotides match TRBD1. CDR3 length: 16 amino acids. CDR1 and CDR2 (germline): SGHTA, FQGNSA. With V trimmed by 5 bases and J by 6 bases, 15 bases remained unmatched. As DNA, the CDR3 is TGTGCCAGCAGCCTCTTCGTGGGAACAGGGGTCGCTGAAGCTTTCTTT. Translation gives CASSLFVGTGVAEAFF. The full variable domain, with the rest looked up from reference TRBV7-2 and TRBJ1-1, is GAGVSQSPSNKVTEKGKDVELRCDPISGHTALYWYRQSLGQGLEFLIYFQGNSAPDKSGLPSDRFSAERTGGSVSTLTIQRTQQEDSAVYLCASSLFVGTGVAEAFFGQGTRLTVV.

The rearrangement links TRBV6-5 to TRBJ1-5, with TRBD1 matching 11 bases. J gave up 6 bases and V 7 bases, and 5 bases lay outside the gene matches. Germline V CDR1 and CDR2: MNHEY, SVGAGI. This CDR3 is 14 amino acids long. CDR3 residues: CASTLDRGLQPQHF. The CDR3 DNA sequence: TGTGCCAGCACCTTGGACAGGGGGCTTCAGCCCCAGCATTTT.

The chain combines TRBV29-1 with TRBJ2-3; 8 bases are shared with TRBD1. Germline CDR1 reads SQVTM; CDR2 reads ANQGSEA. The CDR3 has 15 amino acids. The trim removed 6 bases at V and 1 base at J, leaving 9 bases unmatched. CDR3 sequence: CSVEKGGQGTDTQYF. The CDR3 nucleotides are TGCAGCGTCGAGAAGGGGGGACAGGGCACAGATACGCAGTATTTT.

The CDR3 sequence: CASSPLGISGGRNTGELFF. The CDR3 bases are TGCGCCAGCAGCCCCCTAGGTATCTCCGGGGGGCGGAACACCGGGGAGCTGTTTTTT. The gene calls are TRBV5-1 and TRBJ2-2, with a weak D call TRBD2 (7 bases). Germline lookup yields CDR1 SGHRS and CDR2 YFSETQ. This CDR3 contains 19 residues. The V end was cut by 4 bases, the J end by 1 base, with 23 bases between.

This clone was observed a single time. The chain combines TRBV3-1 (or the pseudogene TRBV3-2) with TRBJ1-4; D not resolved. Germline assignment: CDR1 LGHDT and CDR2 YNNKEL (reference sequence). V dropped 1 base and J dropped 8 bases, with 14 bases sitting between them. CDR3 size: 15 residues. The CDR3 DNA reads TGTGCCAGCAGCCAAGGGTCGGTCGCGTGGGAAAAACTGTTTTTT. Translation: CASSQGSVAWEKLFF.

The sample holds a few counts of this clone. The CDR3: CASTPRGGSYNEQFF. CDR3 in DNA: TGTGCCAGCACGCCCCGGGGGGGATCCTACAATGAGCAGTTCTTC. The chain uses TRBV5-4 and TRBJ2-1; 8 nucleotides line up with TRBD2. Germline V CDR1 and CDR2: SGHNT, YYREEE (reference sequence). J gave up 1 base and V 6 bases, and 6 bases lay outside the gene matches. The CDR3 is 15 amino acids.

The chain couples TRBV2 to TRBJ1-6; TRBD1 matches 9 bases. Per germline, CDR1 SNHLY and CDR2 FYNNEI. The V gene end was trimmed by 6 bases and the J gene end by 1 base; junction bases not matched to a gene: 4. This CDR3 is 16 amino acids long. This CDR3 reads CASRGDRVSYNSPLHF. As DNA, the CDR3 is TGTGCCAGCAGAGGGGACAGGGTATCCTATAATTCACCCCTCCACTTT.

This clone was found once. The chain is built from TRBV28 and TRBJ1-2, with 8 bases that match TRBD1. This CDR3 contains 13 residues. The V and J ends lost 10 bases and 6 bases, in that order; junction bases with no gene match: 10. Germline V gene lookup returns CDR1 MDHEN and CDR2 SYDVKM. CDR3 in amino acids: CATEKTRGHGYTF. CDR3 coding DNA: TGTGCCACCGAGAAAACCAGGGGGCATGGCTACACCTTC.

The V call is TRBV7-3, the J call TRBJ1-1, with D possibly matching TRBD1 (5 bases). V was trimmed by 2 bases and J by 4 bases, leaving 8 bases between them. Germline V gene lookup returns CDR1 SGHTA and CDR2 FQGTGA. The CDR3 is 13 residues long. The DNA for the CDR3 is TGTGCCAGCAGCTTATTGGGGGGCACTGAAGCTTTCTTT. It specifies CASSLLGGTEAFF.

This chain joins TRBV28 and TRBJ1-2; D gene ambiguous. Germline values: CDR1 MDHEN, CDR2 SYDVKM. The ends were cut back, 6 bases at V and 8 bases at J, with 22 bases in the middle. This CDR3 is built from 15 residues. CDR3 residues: CASRIPVGHWEGYTF. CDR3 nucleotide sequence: TGTGCCAGCAGAATTCCGGTTGGCCACTGGGAGGGCTACACCTTC.

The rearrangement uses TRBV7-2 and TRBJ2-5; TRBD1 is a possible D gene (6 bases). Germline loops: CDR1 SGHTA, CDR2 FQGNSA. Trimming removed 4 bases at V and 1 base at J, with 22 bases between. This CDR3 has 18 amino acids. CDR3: CASSSLTLQGWAQETQYF. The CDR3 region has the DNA TGTGCCAGCAGCTCCCTAACTTTACAGGGCTGGGCCCAAGAGACCCAGTACTTC.

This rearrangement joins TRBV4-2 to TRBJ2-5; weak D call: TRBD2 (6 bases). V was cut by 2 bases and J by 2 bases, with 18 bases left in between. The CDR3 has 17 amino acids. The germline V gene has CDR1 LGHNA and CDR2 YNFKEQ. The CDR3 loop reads CASSQKIQASEQETQYF. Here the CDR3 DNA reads TGTGCCAGCAGCCAAAAGATCCAGGCTAGCGAACAAGAGACCCAGTACTTC.

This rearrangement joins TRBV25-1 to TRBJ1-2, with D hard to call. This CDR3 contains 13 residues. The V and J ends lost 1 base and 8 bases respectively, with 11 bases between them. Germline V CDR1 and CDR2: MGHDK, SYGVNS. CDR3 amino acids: CASSESALRGYTF. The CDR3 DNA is TGTGCCAGCAGTGAATCTGCCCTGCGGGGCTACACCTTC.

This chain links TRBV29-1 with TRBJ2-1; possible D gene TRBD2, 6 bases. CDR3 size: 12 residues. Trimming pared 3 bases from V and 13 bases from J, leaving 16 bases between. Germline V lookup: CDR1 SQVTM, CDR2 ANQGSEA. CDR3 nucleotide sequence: TGCAGCGTTGAGGGGGGAGAGACCACTCAGTTCTTC. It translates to CSVEGGETTQFF.